This TCR beta chain was recorded in a study of T-cell reconstitution after alpha-beta-depleted transplantation in children. General study points: It was reported that alpha-beta T cells came from several hundred expanded graft clones (about two months after transplant). The origin of high day-60 TCRbeta diversity in some patients lay in surviving recipient T cells and thymic progenitors. When one year had passed after transplant, most T-cell counts and diversity came from newly produced T cells.

V dropped 1 base and J dropped 5 bases, with 11 bases sitting between them. There are 14 residues in the CDR3. The germline V gene encodes CDR1 LGHDT and CDR2 YNNKEL (reference sequence). It was with unique molecular identifiers that the TCRbeta library was prepared. TCRdb re-called the PCR reads with MiXCR, one entry per CDR3 protein. The table shows some 260,000 distinct CDR3 sequences, with 20% to 30% occurring only once. This clonotype showed up just a few times. Antigen unknown. The specimen was PBMCs, mostly from graft donor cells, collected 360 days after TCRalphabeta/CD19-depleted stem cell transplant. The source of this sequence is a female patient aged 2-9 years who had a stem cell transplant for congenital amegakaryocytic thrombocytopenia, so the T cells may come from the graft donor. The rearrangement uses TRBV3-1 and TRBJ1-2; maybe TRBD1 (5 bases). The CDR3, as DNA: TGTGCCAGCAGCCAAGTACGGGGGTGGTATGGCTACACCTTC. This encodes CASSQVRGWYGYTF.